The 27 T cell receptor beta chains in this list originate from one sample, sequenced in a study of cytomegalovirus exposure and HLA in healthy donors. Data came from immunoSEQ multiplex PCR; TCRdb stores just in-frame clones and leaves some out. The sample contains about 120,000 clones, approximately 88% of which appear only once. The sequencing sample was made of PBMCs. The source is a woman aged 18-29 years in good health and CMV-seropositive.

The rearrangement links TRBV6-1 to TRBJ2-7; perhaps TRBD1 as D (5 bases). Per germline, CDR1 MNHNS and CDR2 SASEGT. V shed 6 bases and J shed 0 bases, with 15 bases lying between them. This CDR3 has 15 residues. CDR3: CASSRDSGASYEQYF. In DNA form, the CDR3 reads TGTGCCAGCAGCCGCGACAGTGGAGCCTCCTACGAGCAGTACTTC.

This sequence joins TRBV11-2 and TRBJ2-5, with D possibly TRBD1 on 6 matching bases. Trimming took off 0 bases at V and 5 bases at J, with 10 bases between the two ends. Per germline, CDR1 SGHAT and CDR2 FQNNGV. This CDR3 contains 14 residues. For the CDR3, the DNA is TGTGCCAGCAGCTTAGAAGCAGGGGTTGAGACCCAGTACTTC. Protein sequence: CASSLEAGVETQYF.

The chain links TRBV4-2 to TRBJ2-2; D may be TRBD2 (5 bases). The ends were cut back, 0 bases at V and 4 bases at J, with 15 bases in the middle. The germline V gene has CDR1 LGHNA and CDR2 YNFKEQ. This CDR3 is 17 amino acids long. The CDR3 protein is CASSQEGGSSITGELFF. The CDR3 coding sequence is TGTGCCAGCAGCCAAGAAGGAGGTTCTTCTATCACCGGGGAGCTGTTTTTT.

The chain carries TRBV19 and TRBJ2-3; possibly TRBD2 for D (6 bases). V shed 3 bases and J shed 0 bases, with 13 bases lying between them. Germline loops: CDR1 LNHDA, CDR2 SQIVND (reference sequence). This CDR3 region has 16 residues. The CDR3 DNA reads TGTGCCAGTAGTATCTATATAGCGGTTAGCACAGATACGCAGTATTTT. It specifies CASSIYIAVSTDTQYF. The full variable domain, its missing parts supplied by reference TRBV19 and TRBJ2-3, is DGGITQSPKYLFRKEGQNVTLSCEQNLNHDAMYWYRQDPGQGLRLIYYSQIVNDFQKGDIAEGYSVSREKKESFPLTVTSAQKNPTAFYLCASSIYIAVSTDTQYFGPGTRLTVL.

CDR3 in amino acids: CASSQVEWQGAGGYTF. The CDR3 coding sequence is TGCGCCAGCAGCCAAGTAGAGTGGCAGGGGGCGGGTGGCTACACCTTC. This chain uses TRBV4-1 with TRBJ1-2; 8 nucleotides agree with TRBD1. V dropped 1 base and J dropped 7; count of bases not matched to a gene: 11. The CDR3 sequence is 16 residues long. Germline loops: CDR1 MGHRA, CDR2 YSYEKL.

The chain employs TRBV4-2 and TRBJ1-2, with TRBD1 as a possible D gene (6 bases). The V and J ends lost 1 base and 4 bases respectively, with 22 bases between them. Per the germline V gene, CDR1 is LGHNA and CDR2 is YNFKEQ. The CDR3 covers 18 residues. CDR3 sequence reads: CASSQAGGGALGVYGYTF. DNA for the CDR3: TGTGCCAGCAGCCAAGCGGGCGGGGGGGCGCTTGGTGTCTATGGCTACACCTTC.

The chain recombines TRBV10-3 with TRBJ2-1, with 8 bases identical to TRBD2. CDR1 is ENHRY and CDR2 is SYGVKD in the germline V gene. V was pared by 3 bases and J by 7 bases, with 5 bases of the junction left unmatched. The CDR3 runs 14 residues. The CDR3: CAISESPGGNEQFF. CDR3 DNA sequence: TGTGCCATCAGTGAAAGTCCGGGGGGGAATGAGCAGTTCTTC.

This chain connects TRBV5-1 to TRBJ1-1; D may be TRBD1 (5 bases). The CDR3 loop spans 11 amino acids. V dropped 2 bases and J dropped 11 bases, with 10 bases sitting between them. Germline V CDR1 and CDR2: SGHRS, YFSETQ. The CDR3 DNA sequence: TGCGCCAGCAGCTTCCCAGGGCGTGCTTTCTTT. It specifies CASSFPGRAFF.

The CDR3 spells CASSPDIAGGQETQYF. Here the CDR3 DNA reads TGTGCCAGCTCACCAGACATAGCGGGAGGGCAAGAGACCCAGTACTTC. V is TRBV18 and J is TRBJ2-5; 11 nucleotides align to TRBD2. Germline V gene data show CDR1 as KGHSH and CDR2 as LQKENI. V dropped 2 bases and J dropped 2; count of bases not matched to a gene: 4. The CDR3 covers 16 residues. Complete variable domain (other parts from reference TRBV18 and TRBJ2-5): NAGVMQNPRHLVRRRGQEARLRCSPMKGHSHVYWYRQLPEEGLKFMVYLQKENIIDESGMPKERFSAEFPKEGPSILRIQQVVRGDSAAYFCASSPDIAGGQETQYFGPGTRLLVL.

This clone was picked up a small number of times. The rearrangement links TRBV30 to TRBJ1-1, with 7 positions matching TRBD1. The CDR3 sequence is 13 residues long. V shed 5 bases and J 0 bases; nucleotides not matched to a gene: 3. The V gene's germline CDR1 is GTSNPN and CDR2 SVGIG (reference sequence). For the CDR3, the DNA is TGTGCCTGGGACAGGGAAATGAACACTGAAGCTTTCTTT. Its protein is CAWDREMNTEAFF.

This sequence joins TRBV30 and TRBJ1-6; 7 nucleotides line up with TRBD1. The length of the CDR3 is 13 residues. Looked up from germline, CDR1 is GTSNPN and CDR2 is SVGIG (reference sequence). The V segment lost 3 bases and the J segment 9 bases; nucleotides outside the gene matches: 5. The CDR3 loop is CAWSAKGASPLHF. The CDR3 DNA reads TGTGCCTGGAGCGCCAAGGGGGCTTCACCCCTCCACTTT.

CDR3 sequence (DNA): TGCGCCAGCAGCCAATTTGGACTAGCGGGAGTCTACGAGCAGTACTTC. It translates to CASSQFGLAGVYEQYF. The V call is TRBV4-3, the J call TRBJ2-7, with 13 nucleotides matching TRBD2. V lost 2 bases, J lost 3 bases, and 4 bases stayed unmatched. CDR3 length: 16 residues. Germline V gene sequence: CDR1 LGHNA, CDR2 YSLEER.

This clone appeared a few times. The rearrangement links TRBV7-9 to TRBJ1-1; tentatively, D is TRBD1 (5 bases). Germline lookup yields CDR1 SEHNR and CDR2 FQNEAQ (reference sequence). This CDR3 has 15 residues. V was cut by 2 bases and J by 0 bases, with 10 bases left in between. The CDR3, as DNA: TGTGCCAGCAGCTTACAGGGCAATATGAACACTGAAGCTTTCTTT. It codes for CASSLQGNMNTEAFF.

This chain uses TRBV6-1 with TRBJ2-7, with 7 bases aligning to TRBD2. Germline CDR1 MNHNS, CDR2 SASEGT. Trimming cost V 7 bases and J 5 bases; bases outside gene matches: 8. The CDR3 totals 13 residues. This chain's CDR3 is CASNKRAGNEQYF. The CDR3 coding sequence is TGTGCCAGCAACAAAAGAGCGGGGAACGAGCAGTACTTC.

The V and J genes are TRBV4-2 and TRBJ1-6; possible D gene TRBD1, 5 bases. The V end was cut by 0 bases, the J end by 6 bases, with 15 bases between. CDR3 length: 17 amino acids. Germline CDR1 and CDR2: LGHNA and YNFKEQ. The CDR3 DNA is TGTGCCAGCAGCCAAGAAAGGAGGGTAGGGGTTAATTCACCCCTCCACTTT. Encoded protein: CASSQERRVGVNSPLHF.

This sequence joins TRBV7-9 and TRBJ2-1; D not certain. CDR3 length: 14 residues. CDR1 is SEHNR and CDR2 is FQNEAQ in the germline V gene (reference sequence). The V and J ends lost 2 bases and 4 bases respectively, with 9 bases between them. In DNA, the CDR3 is TGTGCCAGCAGCTTATCACAGAATTACAATGAGCAGTTCTTC. It translates to CASSLSQNYNEQFF.

The chain links TRBV5-6 to TRBJ1-2; maybe TRBD1 (6 bases). Germline CDR1 and CDR2: SGHDT and YYEEEE. The CDR3 length is 17 residues. V lost 3 bases and J 5 bases, leaving 23 bases between the germline ends. As DNA, the CDR3 is TGTGCCAGCAGCTCGTTGGGTGGCAGGGGTACCCTATATGGCTACACCTTC. It translates to CASSSLGGRGTLYGYTF.

V is TRBV5-4 and J is TRBJ2-2, with a tentative D call TRBD1 (9 bases). The germline V and J ends were trimmed by 4 bases and 5 bases, with 18 bases remaining between them. Germline CDR1 and CDR2: SGHNT and YYREEE (reference sequence). The CDR3 runs 16 residues. The CDR3: CASSPGGTGLTGELFF. The CDR3 region has the DNA TGTGCCAGCAGCCCGGGGGGGACAGGGTTAACCGGGGAGCTGTTTTTT.

In this sample, this clone turned up a few times. This chain connects TRBV27 to TRBJ1-6, with TRBD1 matching 7 bases. Looked up from germline, CDR1 is MNHEY and CDR2 is SMNVEV (reference sequence). The trim removed 3 bases at V and 10 bases at J, leaving 6 bases unmatched. This CDR3 is 14 amino acids long. The CDR3 protein is CASSLTGRRSPLHF. CDR3 DNA sequence: TGTGCCAGCAGTTTGACAGGGAGGAGGTCACCCCTCCACTTT.

The DNA of the CDR3 is TGTGCCTGGAGTGACGCTAACCAAGAGACCCAGTACTTC. Amino acid sequence: CAWSDANQETQYF. The chain uses TRBV30 and TRBJ2-5; D is undetermined. The germline V and J ends were trimmed by 1 base and 0 bases, with 6 bases remaining between them. Germline V lookup: CDR1 GTSNPN, CDR2 SVGIG (reference sequence). The CDR3 loop spans 13 amino acids. The full variable domain, rest sourced from reference TRBV30 and TRBJ2-5, is SQTIHQWPATLVQPVGSPLSLECTVEGTSNPNLYWYRQAAGRGLQLLFYSVGIGQISSEVPQNLSASRPQDRQFILSSKKLLLSDSGFYLCAWSDANQETQYFGPGTRLLVL.

The rearrangement links TRBV19 to TRBJ2-1; TRBD2 agrees at 10 bases. There are 16 residues in the CDR3. The V gene's germline CDR1 is LNHDA and CDR2 SQIVND (reference sequence). Trimming at V came to 1 base and at J to 7 bases, leaving 7 bases not matched to a gene. The CDR3 nucleotides read TGTGCCAGTAGTATAGGGAAGCGGGGGGGCCAGAATGAGCAGTTCTTC. Its protein is CASSIGKRGGQNEQFF.

The CDR3 spells CASSLGPGTSGANVLTF. CDR3 DNA sequence: TGCGCCAGCAGCTTGGGGCCAGGTACCTCTGGGGCCAACGTCCTGACTTTC. V is TRBV5-1 and J is TRBJ2-6; D not certain. The CDR3 runs to 17 residues. Looked up from germline, CDR1 is SGHRS and CDR2 is YFSETQ. The ends were cut back, 0 bases at V and 0 bases at J, with 10 bases in the middle. The variable domain in full, completed from reference TRBV5-1 and TRBJ2-6, reads KAGVTQTPRYLIKTRGQQVTLSCSPISGHRSVSWYQQTPGQGLQFLFEYFSETQRNKGNFPGRFSGRQFSNSRSEMNVSTLELGDSALYLCASSLGPGTSGANVLTFGAGSRLTVL.

This sequence joins TRBV16 and TRBJ2-5; 7 nucleotides align to TRBD2. In germline, CDR1 is KGHSY, CDR2 FQNENV. The CDR3 spans 17 residues. The J segment lost 3 bases and the V segment lost 0 bases, leaving 10 bases of the junction unmatched. The CDR3 DNA is TGTGCCAGCAGCCAATCTGGGGGAGCGGGACTCAAAGAGACCCAGTACTTC. Translated, it gives CASSQSGGAGLKETQYF.

The chain couples TRBV7-2 to TRBJ2-7, with a tentative D call TRBD2 (5 bases). Per the germline V gene, CDR1 is SGHTA and CDR2 is FQGNSA. The V gene lost 5 bases and the J gene lost 4 bases, with 12 bases spanning the gap. This CDR3 is built from 13 residues. The CDR3 loop is CASSPSLKYEQYF. CDR3 nucleotide sequence: TGTGCCAGCAGCCCTAGCTTGAAATACGAGCAGTACTTC.

This sequence joins TRBV5-1 and TRBJ1-1; D may be TRBD1 (5 bases). V lost 4 bases and J lost 8, with 18 bases in between. The CDR3 is 14 residues long. Germline values: CDR1 SGHRS, CDR2 YFSETQ. CDR3 region: CASSMIDRGREAFF. CDR3 nucleotides: TGCGCCAGCAGCATGATAGACCGGGGGAGGGAAGCTTTCTTT.

This clone was observed once. The V and J genes are TRBV5-1 and TRBJ1-1; the D is unclear. Looked up from germline, CDR1 is SGHRS and CDR2 is YFSETQ. The CDR3 covers 15 residues. V shed 4 bases and J shed 4 bases, with 17 bases lying between them. This CDR3 is CASSRPEGKPTEAFF. For the CDR3, the DNA is TGCGCCAGCAGCCGGCCGGAGGGCAAGCCCACTGAAGCTTTCTTT.

CDR3 nucleotides: TGCGCCAGCAGCTTGAACAGCTTAGAAGCTTTCTTT. Amino acids: CASSLNSLEAFF. The gene calls are TRBV5-1 and TRBJ1-1; no clear D. Germline CDR1 and CDR2: SGHRS and YFSETQ. This CDR3 contains 12 residues. Deletions cut 1 base from V and 8 bases from J, with 9 bases between. Based on the CDR3 plus reference TRBV5-1 and TRBJ1-1, the full variable domain is KAGVTQTPRYLIKTRGQQVTLSCSPISGHRSVSWYQQTPGQGLQFLFEYFSETQRNKGNFPGRFSGRQFSNSRSEMNVSTLELGDSALYLCASSLNSLEAFFGQGTRLTVV.